This TCR beta chain stems from a study of CD8 T cells in Susac syndrome (dated by TCRdb to the late 2010s). Background for the entire study: The study used repertoire sequencing to test whether antigen drove CD8+ T cell activation and differentiation in Susac syndrome. The study compared CD8+ T cell repertoire clonality among 11 to 12 healthy donors, roughly 14 Susac syndrome patients and about 16 multiple sclerosis patients. The investigation overall reported the following: The study acknowledged that relatively few individuals were included in the TCR sequencing and HLA analysis.

Peripheral blood CD8+ and CD4+ T cells from healthy donors, Susac syndrome patients and multiple sclerosis patients were profiled by high-throughput TCR beta sequencing. Multiple sclerosis controls were treatment-naive patients with stable or active relapsing-remitting disease fulfilling revised McDonald criteria. CD8+ TEMRA cells were enriched by FACS, while bulk CD8+ and CD4+ T cells were purified by magnetic negative isolation. Blood was drawn into EDTA tubes, processed within 24 hours, and PBMCs were isolated by density gradient centrifugation. PBMCs intended for TCR sequencing were cryopreserved in liquid nitrogen and were subsequently thawed in a 37 degrees C water bath. The sorted or isolated CD4+, CD8+ and CD8+ TEMRA cells reached a purity of at least 90%. Including the terminal cysteine and phenylalanine, the CDR3 comprises 13 residues. The sequence is cut down to CDR3 DNA, 39 bases in frame from base 1. The germline V gene (reference sequence) yields SEHNR for CDR1 and FQNEAQ for CDR2. Trimming costs V 3 bases and J 7 bases, and their ends lie 10 bases apart.

RNA was extracted using the RNeasy kit, and about 0.45 to 1 ug of the RNA was reverse transcribed with random hexamers. TCR beta CDR3 regions were amplified with the immunoSEQ multiplex PCR assay covering 54 Vbeta and 13 Jbeta segments. Bias from PCR amplification was corrected by using a synthetic template baseline for primer optimization and for computational correction. The authors' pipeline ran thus. Reads were annotated to V, D and J genes according to IMGT and were analyzed with immunoSEQ Analyzer, with only productive sequences retained. Clonality was computed as one minus Shannon entropy normalized by log2 of the number of productive unique sequences. For each patient and control, public and private clones were evaluated among the 100 most prevalent clones. Clones were defined as Susac-specific when absent from the healthy and MS cohorts, from about 1,100 published viral clones and from other ImmuneACCESS disease sequences. Using fastp trimming at Q25 and MiXCR clonotype assembly, TCRdb reanalyzed the public sequencing data and kept in-frame beta chains. Every CDR3 protein is listed once, alongside the most common genes and DNA of its rows. The V and J calls follow TCRdb's processing rather than the paper's. The sample has tens of thousands of distinct CDR3 sequences on record, roughly 90% of them singletons. The ten biggest clones cover approximately 0.46% of the sample.

This clonotype was counted a few times. Its recognized antigen is unknown. Base quality data are lacking; no much larger clone is found one base away. Sequenced: CD8+ T cells from PBMCs. Recombination joined TRBV7-9 with TRBJ1-5; the D gene remains uncertain. The sequence derives from a human donor with multiple sclerosis. The CDR3 region: CASSFGEQQPQHF. DNA sequence: TGTGCCAGCAGCTTCGGGGAGCAGCAGCCCCAGCATTTT.